The 30 T cell receptor beta chains presented below share a single source sample, sequenced in a study of response to subunit inactivated influenza vaccine. TCRdb re-called the RT-PCR reads through MiXCR, storing one row per CDR3 protein. The sample contains under 800,000 distinct CDR3 sequences, roughly 14% of which appear only once. The source was PBMCs from blood, collected roughly 2 weeks before vaccination. These receptors came from a man aged 45-65 years who received an inactivated influenza vaccine.

The rearrangement joins TRBV6-5 to TRBJ2-2; tentative D call: TRBD2 (5 bases). Germline CDR1 MNHEY, CDR2 SVGAGI. Trimming removed 2 bases at V and 3 bases at J, with 10 bases between. The CDR3 spans 15 residues. CDR3 region: CASSYREADTGELFF. Here the CDR3 DNA reads TGTGCCAGCAGTTACAGGGAAGCGGACACCGGGGAGCTGTTTTTT.

In this sample, this clonotype turned up a few times. This chain uses TRBV5-5 with TRBJ1-6; 8 nucleotides line up with TRBD1. The CDR3 is 14 amino acids. CDR1 is SGHKS and CDR2 is YYEKEE in the germline V gene (reference sequence). Trimming took 4 bases from V and 7 from J; bases not matched to a gene: 4. CDR3 residues: CASSGDRKNSPLHF. The DNA of the CDR3 is TGTGCCAGCAGCGGGGACAGGAAAAATTCACCCCTCCACTTT. The full variable domain, rest sourced from reference TRBV5-5 and TRBJ1-6, is DAGVTQSPTHLIKTRGQQVTLRCSPISGHKSVSWYQQVLGQGPQFIFQYYEKEERGRGNFPDRFSARQFPNYSSELNVNALLLGDSALYLCASSGDRKNSPLHFGNGTRLTVT.

This clonotype appeared a few times. The chain joins TRBV10-3 to TRBJ1-4; the match to TRBD1 covers 8 bases. CDR3 length: 14 residues. Germline V gene data show CDR1 as ENHRY and CDR2 as SYGVKD. V lost 2 bases to trimming and J lost 8 bases; unmatched junction nucleotides: 4. Here the CDR3 reads CAISEGRGREKLFF. In DNA form, the CDR3 reads TGTGCCATCAGTGAGGGCAGGGGGCGCGAAAAACTGTTTTTT.

This clonotype has more than one count but fewer than ten. V and J are TRBV7-2 and TRBJ2-7; the D call may be TRBD1 or TRBD2 (5 bases each). Germline V gene lookup returns CDR1 SGHTA and CDR2 FQGNSA. The ends were cut back, 7 bases at V and 2 bases at J, with 15 bases in the middle. The CDR3 has 14 amino acids. In DNA form, the CDR3 reads TGTGCCAGCAAGATGGGGACCGCCGCCTACGAGCAGTACTTC. Amino acid sequence: CASKMGTAAYEQYF.

This clonotype was recorded a few times. The CDR3 nucleotides read TGTGCCAGCAGCTTAACAGCGGGCACCTCCTACGAGCAGTACTTC. This codes for CASSLTAGTSYEQYF. The rearrangement uses TRBV7-2 and TRBJ2-7, with D possibly being TRBD2 (6 bases). The CDR3 covers 15 residues. Germline V gives CDR1 SGHTA, CDR2 FQGNSA. V dropped 2 bases and J dropped 0 bases, with 11 bases sitting between them.

This chain links TRBV4-1 with TRBJ1-1; D gene unclear. V lost 3 bases and J 1 base, leaving 9 bases between the germline ends. The CDR3 is 14 residues long. Germline loops: CDR1 MGHRA, CDR2 YSYEKL. In DNA, the CDR3 is TGCGCCAGCAGCCAGCCGACAAGGAACACTGAAGCTTTCTTT. This codes for CASSQPTRNTEAFF.

There are many counts of this clonotype. The V call is TRBV27, the J call TRBJ2-5, with D maybe TRBD2 (5 bases). The CDR3 contains 15 residues. Germline V gives CDR1 MNHEY, CDR2 SMNVEV (reference sequence). Between the trimmed V and J ends, which lost 5 bases and 2 bases, there was a span of 15 bases. CDR3 loop: CASSVRSDPQETQYF. CDR3 nucleotides: TGTGCCAGCAGTGTCCGTAGCGATCCACAAGAGACCCAGTACTTC.

In this sample, this clonotype turned up a few times. This chain joins TRBV6-2 or TRBV6-3 and TRBJ2-7, with 8 bases identical to TRBD1. Germline V gene data show CDR1 as MNHEY and CDR2 as SVGEGT. With 0 bases clipped from V and 4 bases from J, the junction kept 8 bases outside the gene matches. The length of the CDR3 is 16 residues. CDR3 in DNA: TGTGCCAGCAGTTACTCTTCCGGGACAGGTCTTTACGAGCAGTACTTC. It is translated as CASSYSSGTGLYEQYF.

The rearrangement links TRBV6-1 to TRBJ1-2; D perhaps matches TRBD1 (6 bases). The CDR3 has 13 amino acids. The germline V gene has CDR1 MNHNS and CDR2 SASEGT. V was trimmed by 7 bases and J by 7 bases, leaving 16 bases between them. CDR3 in DNA: TGTGCCAGCACCATAGACCACAGGGTTGGCTACACCTTC. Translation gives CASTIDHRVGYTF.

This clonotype was seen only a few times. Here the CDR3 reads CASSVRSEGGYTF. In DNA form, the CDR3 reads TGTGCCAGCAGTGTGCGATCGGAAGGCGGCTACACCTTC. The V call is TRBV2, the J call TRBJ1-2, with D unresolved. Germline V gene data show CDR1 as SNHLY and CDR2 as FYNNEI. The CDR3 has 13 amino acids. V was cut by 4 bases and J by 8 bases, with 14 bases left in between.

This clonotype occurred many times. The chain combines TRBV27 with TRBJ2-7; a possible D gene is TRBD2 (7 bases). The V gene's germline CDR1 is MNHEY and CDR2 SMNVEV (reference sequence). The CDR3 length is 13 residues. The germline V and J ends were trimmed by 8 bases and 1 base, with 12 bases remaining between them. The DNA for the CDR3 is TGTGCCAGCGCTAGGGGGGGATCCTACGAGCAGTACTTC. Its translation is CASARGGSYEQYF.

The table lists this clonotype with a few counts. The chain links TRBV14 to TRBJ1-3; D is unresolved. Trimming removed 5 bases at V and 2 bases at J, with 13 bases between. Germline V gene sequence: CDR1 SGHDN, CDR2 FVKESK. CDR3 length equals 15 residues. For the CDR3, the DNA is TGTGCCAGCAGCTATGCTCCGGGCGCTGGAAACACCATATATTTT. The encoded protein is CASSYAPGAGNTIYF.

The chain carries TRBV11-2 and TRBJ1-3; 7 bases match TRBD1. The CDR3 length is 16 residues. Unmatched junction bases numbered 12, after V lost 4 bases and J lost 6 bases. The V gene's germline CDR1 is SGHAT and CDR2 FQNNGV. CDR3 DNA sequence: TGTGCCAGCAGCTATAGGAGGGGACAGACGGTAAACACCATATATTTT. As protein: CASSYRRGQTVNTIYF.

The V gene is TRBV20-1, the J gene TRBJ2-2, with TRBD1 matching 9 bases. V was pared by 1 base and J by 5 bases, with 8 bases of the junction left unmatched. The CDR3 spans 16 residues. Germline V gives CDR1 DFQATT, CDR2 SNEGSKA (reference sequence). The CDR3 region has the DNA TGCAGTGCTAGAGCCGACAGGGGGGTGCGGACCGGGGAGCTGTTTTTT. Translation: CSARADRGVRTGELFF.

This clonotype was counted many times. The J gene is TRBJ2-3, the V gene TRBV6-5; possibly TRBD2 for D (5 bases). Germline values: CDR1 MNHEY, CDR2 SVGAGI. With 2 bases removed from V and 3 bases from J, the gap between germline ends came to 6 bases. The length of the CDR3 is 13 residues. CDR3 nucleotide sequence: TGTGCCAGCAGTTACCCGGGGACAGATACGCAGTATTTT. It is translated as CASSYPGTDTQYF.

The chain recombines TRBV7-6 with TRBJ1-1; D call uncertain. Germline V lookup: CDR1 SGHVS, CDR2 FNYEAQ. The V end was cut by 0 bases, the J end by 0 bases, with 8 bases between. The CDR3 covers 15 residues. CDR3 amino acids: CASSLADGLNTEAFF. The CDR3, as DNA: TGTGCCAGCAGCTTAGCTGATGGATTGAACACTGAAGCTTTCTTT.

This chain links TRBV20-1 with TRBJ1-5; D unclear. Trimming took 5 bases from V and 0 from J, leaving 8 bases between them. The CDR3 has 13 amino acids. Germline V gene lookup returns CDR1 DFQATT and CDR2 SNEGSKA (reference sequence). The CDR3 DNA is TGCAGTGCTGAACAGTATAGCAATCAGCCCCAGCATTTT. This sequence encodes CSAEQYSNQPQHF.

This clonotype was detected only a few times. This chain links TRBV29-1 with TRBJ2-1, with 9 bases identical to TRBD1. After removal of 1 base from V and 8 bases from J, the junction contained 3 bases not matched to a gene. Germline V CDR1 and CDR2: SQVTM, ANQGSEA. The CDR3 covers 13 residues. The CDR3 reads CSVEGTGVDEQFF. The DNA for the CDR3 is TGCAGCGTTGAAGGGACAGGGGTAGATGAGCAGTTCTTC.

This clonotype was detected a few times. J is TRBJ2-1 and V is TRBV29-1; possibly TRBD1 for D (5 bases). Germline assignment: CDR1 SQVTM and CDR2 ANQGSEA. V lost 3 bases and J 7 bases, leaving 10 bases between the germline ends. The CDR3 is made up of 12 amino acids. The CDR3 sequence is CSVDLQANEQFF. CDR3 DNA: TGCAGCGTTGATTTACAGGCTAATGAGCAGTTCTTC.

The V call is TRBV10-3, the J call TRBJ2-3; weak D call: TRBD2 (6 bases). CDR3 length: 13 amino acids. In germline, CDR1 is ENHRY, CDR2 SYGVKD. V was shortened by 8 bases and J by 1 base, with 10 bases between the two germline ends. As DNA, the CDR3 is TGTGCCATCGCGGGACTTGGCACAGATACGCAGTATTTT. This sequence encodes CAIAGLGTDTQYF.

On this clonotype: One end of the junction fails to match germline, which may point to a read error. The chain is built from TRBV5-1 and TRBJ2-7, with a possible D match to TRBD2 (5 bases). Germline CDR1 is SGHRS and CDR2 is YFSETQ. The CDR3 totals 12 residues. In DNA, the CDR3 is TGCGCCAGCAGCTGGAGAGGGAGCGAGCTGTACTTC. Translation: CASSWRGSELYF.

This clonotype was counted only a few times. The chain recombines TRBV2 with TRBJ2-5; either TRBD1 or TRBD2 may fit D (6 bases each). CDR1 SNHLY and CDR2 FYNNEI come from the germline V gene. V was trimmed by 4 bases and J by 5 bases, leaving 11 bases between them. The CDR3 loop spans 13 amino acids. CDR3: CASSATGGETQYF. The CDR3 DNA reads TGTGCCAGCAGTGCGACAGGAGGGGAGACCCAGTACTTC.

This clonotype showed up many times. The chain combines TRBV13 with TRBJ2-7, with 7 nucleotides matching TRBD1. V was clipped by 5 bases and J by 2 bases; unmatched bases: 6. CDR3 length: 14 amino acids. Germline V gene data show CDR1 as PRHDT and CDR2 as FYEKMQ (reference sequence). The CDR3 nucleotides read TGTGCCAGCAGCCAGCTACAGGGGACCTACGAGCAGTACTTC. Amino acid sequence: CASSQLQGTYEQYF.

The V gene is TRBV20-1, the J gene TRBJ2-7, with D perhaps TRBD2 (5 bases). The length of the CDR3 is 16 residues. Germline V gene lookup returns CDR1 DFQATT and CDR2 SNEGSKA (reference sequence). V gave up 3 bases and J gave up 4 bases, with 22 bases separating them. The CDR3 is CSASLPVSGLHYEQYF. The CDR3 bases are TGCAGTGCTAGTTTACCAGTTTCCGGACTTCATTACGAGCAGTACTTC.

This clonotype was found a few times. This chain joins TRBV20-1 and TRBJ2-3; D might be TRBD1 (6 bases). The germline CDR1 and CDR2 sequences are DFQATT and SNEGSKA (reference sequence). V was shortened by 1 base and J by 0 bases, with 20 bases between the two germline ends. This CDR3 region has 18 residues. The CDR3: CSARGQPRQATSTDTQYF. CDR3 DNA: TGCAGTGCTAGAGGCCAGCCTCGACAGGCTACTAGCACAGATACGCAGTATTTT.

The V gene is TRBV20-1, the J gene TRBJ2-7; the match to TRBD2 covers 8 bases. The CDR3 contains 17 residues. Trimming cost V 0 bases and J 3 bases; bases outside gene matches: 13. Germline V CDR1 and CDR2: DFQATT, SNEGSKA (reference sequence). The CDR3 bases are TGCAGTGCTAGAGATTTATTGGCAGGGACTAGTCTCTACGAGCAGTACTTC. Amino acids: CSARDLLAGTSLYEQYF.

V is TRBV20-1 and J is TRBJ2-3; 12 bases are a match to TRBD2. Trimming cost V 5 bases and J 4 bases; bases outside gene matches: 10. From germline, CDR1 is DFQATT and CDR2 SNEGSKA (reference sequence). CDR3 length: 16 residues. This CDR3 is CSAFKPSGRAADTQYF. The CDR3 nucleotides are TGCAGTGCTTTTAAACCTAGCGGGAGGGCTGCAGATACGCAGTATTTT.

This clonotype was counted many times. The chain carries TRBV9 and TRBJ2-1, with D maybe TRBD2 (7 bases). The CDR3 contains 16 residues. Trimming cost V 0 bases and J 1 base, with 11 bases left between them. Germline loops: CDR1 SGDLS, CDR2 YYNGEE. CDR3: CASSVGGGLSYNEQFF. The CDR3 DNA reads as TGTGCCAGCAGCGTAGGCGGGGGCCTATCCTACAATGAGCAGTTCTTC.

The genes are TRBV4-2 and TRBJ2-7, with D possibly matching TRBD1 (5 bases). This CDR3 comprises 14 residues. CDR1 is LGHNA and CDR2 is YNFKEQ in the germline V gene. Trimming left V 8 bases short and J 3 bases short, with 17 bases between. CDR3 amino acids: CASGPGHRRYEQYF. Written as DNA, the CDR3 is TGTGCCAGCGGCCCCGGACACCGCCGCTACGAGCAGTACTTC.

V gene TRBV20-1 combines with J gene TRBJ1-4, with 7 bases matching TRBD1. Trimming cost V 2 bases and J 14 bases; bases outside gene matches: 5. This CDR3 has 11 residues. Germline CDR1 and CDR2: DFQATT and SNEGSKA (reference sequence). The CDR3 bases are TGCAGTGCTAGATCAAGGGGGCTGCTGTTTTTT. It translates to CSARSRGLLFF.